These T cell receptor beta chains were read from a single sample in a study of control samples from healthy donors and cancer patients. TCRdb keeps only in-frame clones here, not all; method: immunoSEQ multiplex PCR. The profile covers around 140,000 clones, with around nine tenths appearing a single time and 6% to 9.5% taken by the ten largest. Sequencing was performed on PBMCs. These receptors all come from a man aged 50 or older with head and neck cancer. Both conserved end residues are part of each CDR3. A D gene is named only where the DNA matches it firmly. Size tells how often a clone was seen (once, few, many) or the class of an expanded clone, and some rows leave it out.

d_call	v_call	clone_size	j_call	cdr3_nt	cdr3_aa
TRBD1	TRBV28	NA	TRBJ2-5	TGTGCCAGCAGTTTATGGAAAGGACAGGGGACGGAAGAGACCCAGTACTTC	CASSLWKGQGTEETQYF
TRBD2	TRBV7-9	NA	TRBJ2-1	TGTGCCAGCAGCTTAGCCCTACTAGCGGGGGGGTTTAGTGAGCAGTTCTTC	CASSLALLAGGFSEQFF
NA	TRBV4-1	NA	TRBJ2-1	TGCGCCAGCAGCCAAGAGCCTCTCTTGGCTAGCTTGGATGAGCAGTTCTTC	CASSQEPLLASLDEQFF
TRBD1	TRBV6-6	NA	TRBJ2-7	TGTGCCAGCAGTTACCGGGTAAGGGACAGAGGGTTCGAGCAGTACTTC	CASSYRVRDRGFEQYF
NA	TRBV14	NA	TRBJ2-5	TGTGCCAGCAGCCAAGCGGCGGGGCTCCAAGAGACCCAGTACTTC	CASSQAAGLQETQYF
NA	TRBV7-2	NA	TRBJ2-1	TGTGCCAGCAGCTTAGGAGGGGGACTGGGTGAGCAGTTCTTC	CASSLGGGLGEQFF
NA	TRBV10-3	NA	TRBJ1-1	TGTGCCATCAGTGCATCGAACACTGAAGCTTTCTTT	CAISASNTEAFF
NA	TRBV2	once	TRBJ1-2	TGTGCCAGCGCGGTAGGGAACTATGGCTACACCTTC	CASAVGNYGYTF
NA	TRBV7-9	NA	TRBJ1-1	TGTGCCAGCAGCTTAGAGGGAGGCAGGGGCGCTTTCTTT	CASSLEGGRGAFF
NA	TRBV5-1	NA	TRBJ2-7	TGCGCCAGCAGCTTGCACGGCCGAGAGGCCTACGAGCAGTACTTC	CASSLHGREAYEQYF
TRBD2	TRBV28	NA	TRBJ2-2	TGTGCCAGCAGCCCCGGGGGGGGCACCGGGGAGCTGTTTTTT	CASSPGGGTGELFF
NA	TRBV28	NA	TRBJ1-5	TGTGCCAGCAGAGGGAAGTGGGGTAGCAATCAGCCCCAGCATTTT	CASRGKWGSNQPQHF
NA	TRBV19	few	TRBJ2-5	TGTGCCAGAGTAGTCCCCCAGTACTTC	CARVVPQYF
TRBD1	TRBV4-2	NA	TRBJ1-2	TGTGCCAGCAGCCGAGAAACGACAGGGAACTATGGCTACACCTTC	CASSRETTGNYGYTF
TRBD2	TRBV24-1	NA	TRBJ2-4	TGTGCCACCAGCTCCCCCGCGGGAGGGGACATTCAGTACTTC	CATSSPAGGDIQYF
NA	TRBV6-1	NA	TRBJ1-5	TGTGCCAGCAGTGAAGCAGAGTATGGTCAGCCCCAGCATTTT	CASSEAEYGQPQHF
TRBD1	TRBV10-3	NA	TRBJ1-2	TGTGCCATCACAAGGACAGGGGGCGTCGGCTACACCTTC	CAITRTGGVGYTF
TRBD2	TRBV28	once	TRBJ2-4	TGTGCCAGCGCGTCTCCGGGAGGCCTAGCCAAAAACATTCAGTACTTC	CASASPGGLAKNIQYF
TRBD1	TRBV6-4	NA	TRBJ2-7	TGTGCCAGCAGCGCCGGGACAGGGGCCGAGCAGTACTTC	CASSAGTGAEQYF
TRBD1	TRBV6-5	NA	TRBJ2-7	TGTGCCAGCAGTTACTCAGGGACAGGCTCCTACGAGCAGTACTTC	CASSYSGTGSYEQYF
TRBD2	TRBV7-3	NA	TRBJ2-3	TGTGCCAGCAGCTTGGGGAGTAGCGGGAGCACAGATACGCAGTATTTT	CASSLGSSGSTDTQYF
NA	TRBV6-2/TRBV6-3	NA	TRBJ2-1	TGTGCCAGCAGTTACTCGATAGTCTACAATGAGCAGTTCTTC	CASSYSIVYNEQFF
NA	TRBV27	NA	TRBJ2-2	TGTGCCAGCAAAGGGGTTGAGGAACTGTTTTTT	CASKGVEELFF
NA	TRBV18	NA	TRBJ1-3	TGTGCCAGCTCACCACGGGCGGACTCTGGAAACACCATATATTTT	CASSPRADSGNTIYF
NA	TRBV24-1	NA	TRBJ1-4	TGTGCCACCAGTGACAGTTCTAATGAAAAACTGTTTTTT	CATSDSSNEKLFF
TRBD2	TRBV27	NA	TRBJ2-5	TGTGCCAGCAGTAGACTAGCGAAAGAGACCCAGTACTTC	CASSRLAKETQYF
NA	TRBV30	NA	TRBJ2-1	TGTGCCTCCCCCTTGGGACCCTCCTACAATGAGCAGTTCTTC	CASPLGPSYNEQFF
TRBD2	TRBV10-3	many	TRBJ2-7	TGTGCCATCAGTGAGTCGTCTCCGGGACTAGCGGGAGGCTCCTACGAGCAGTACTTC	CAISESSPGLAGGSYEQYF
TRBD1	TRBV28	NA	TRBJ2-2	TGTGCCAGCAGCAAGACCACAGGGGTAATCACCGGGGAGCTGTTTTTT	CASSKTTGVITGELFF
NA	TRBV7-9	NA	TRBJ2-1	TGTGCCAGCAGCTTTTTCCCGAACAATGAGCAGTTCTTC	CASSFFPNNEQFF
NA	TRBV10-1	NA	TRBJ2-3	TGCGCCACCTCCACTAGCAGTTATACGCAGTATTTT	CATSTSSYTQYF
NA	TRBV18	NA	TRBJ1-1	TGTGCCAGCTCACCACCGGGCGGACACATGAACACTGAAGCTTTCTTT	CASSPPGGHMNTEAFF
NA	TRBV10-3	NA	TRBJ1-2	TGTGCCATCAGTGAGTACACAGCTCTTGTGGGCTACACCTTC	CAISEYTALVGYTF
NA	TRBV5-4	few	TRBJ2-5	TGTGCCAGCAGCCCACGCAACCAAGAGACCCAGTACTTC	CASSPRNQETQYF
TRBD2	TRBV7-9	NA	TRBJ2-3	TGTGCCAGCAGCTTAGCGCCGGGACTAGCGGGGGGGCGAGGTACGCAGTATTTT	CASSLAPGLAGGRGTQYF
NA	TRBV5-8	NA	TRBJ1-2	TGTGCCAGCAGCCTCAGGGCTACGGACTATGGCTACACCTTC	CASSLRATDYGYTF
NA	TRBV3-1/TRBV3-2	NA	TRBJ2-5	TGTGCCAGCAGCCAAGAATGGCCTGGGGACCAGTACTTC	CASSQEWPGDQYF
TRBD1	TRBV25-1	NA	TRBJ1-3	TGTGCCAGCAGTTCTCGACAGGGTACAGGAAACACCATATATTTT	CASSSRQGTGNTIYF
TRBD2	TRBV25-1	NA	TRBJ2-4	TGTGCCAGCAGTGGATTTTACAGCGGGAGAGGGGACATTCAGTACTTC	CASSGFYSGRGDIQYF
TRBD1	TRBV28	once	TRBJ2-2	TGTGCCAGCAGCCCTTCCGGGACAGGGAACACCGGGGAGCTGTTTTTT	CASSPSGTGNTGELFF
TRBD1	TRBV7-9	NA	TRBJ2-1	TGTGCCAGCAGCCATACAGGGGGCGGTCAAGTTCGGTTCTTC	CASSHTGGGQVRFF
NA	TRBV10-3	NA	TRBJ2-1	TGTGCCATCAGTGAGTACACGTACAATGAGCAGTTCTTC	CAISEYTYNEQFF
NA	TRBV10-2	NA	TRBJ2-1	TGCGCCAGCAGTGATTTAGCGCTTAGCTCCTACAATGAGCAGTTCTTC	CASSDLALSSYNEQFF
NA	TRBV27	NA	TRBJ1-2	TGTGCCAGCAGTTTCAAGGCAACCAACTATGGCTACACCTTC	CASSFKATNYGYTF
NA	TRBV11-2	NA	TRBJ2-5	TGTGCCAGCAGCTCCGCGGGACTCCAAGAGACCCAGTACTTC	CASSSAGLQETQYF
NA	TRBV10-3	NA	TRBJ2-7	TGTGCCATCAGTGCGAGTGGTTCCTACGAGCAGTACTTC	CAISASGSYEQYF